This T cell receptor (beta chain) was obtained from a study of T cell repertoires in cytomegalovirus infection. As for the study in general: Based on public TCR beta signatures, there were indications of CMV infection and of a matching HLA type.

As to this clonotype: Its antigen is as yet unknown.

Findings and caveats of the study: The ex vivo response was dominated by HLA-C-restricted CMV-specific TCR beta clonotypes.

TCRdb reanalysed the reads using MiXCR and keeps one entry per CDR3 protein. The sample lists about 130,000 distinct CDR3 sequences, roughly a quarter occurring once. Germline V gives CDR1 SGDLS, CDR2 YYNGEE. The V end was cut by 5 bases, the J end by 2 bases, with 10 bases between. The CDR3 spans 13 residues. The V and J genes are TRBV9 and TRBJ1-2; a possible D gene is TRBD1 (6 bases). This receptor was identified in a human donor in good health (CMV status not recorded). Some clones in this sample may be carry-over from other donors' samples. Sequencing was done on a sample of PBMCs, sequenced either directly or after in vitro stimulation (not recorded which). The CDR3: CASRAGQNYGYTF. The CDR3 DNA is TGTGCCAGCAGGGCAGGACAGAACTATGGCTACACCTTC.